This T cell receptor (beta chain) derives from a study of blood T cell repertoires in COVID-19. Seattle patients were enrolled while actively infected and followed longitudinally. Generated by immunoSEQ multiplex PCR, the TCRdb table keeps only in-frame clones and is missing some. In the table there are about 74,000 clones, 90% to 95% of which are singletons. The CDR3 has 13 amino acids. V lost 6 bases and J lost 4; bases outside the gene matches: 5. The germline CDR1 and CDR2 sequences are MDHEN and SYDVKM. The sequence was collected from a man in his fifties with COVID-19, enrolled during active disease. The rearrangement links TRBV28 to TRBJ2-5; TRBD1 matches at 7 bases. Sequencing was performed on peripheral blood. DNA for the CDR3: TGTGCCAGCAGGGCACAGGGGCGAGAGACCCAGTACTTC. Translated: CASRAQGRETQYF.